The 16 T cell receptor beta chains below were found in one sample sequenced in a study of cytomegalovirus exposure and HLA in healthy donors. The table came from immunoSEQ multiplex PCR; TCRdb's copy has only in-frame clones and leaves some out. The data hold tens of thousands of clones, with almost 97% observed a single time. Sequenced material: PBMCs. These receptor sequences come from a man aged 18 to 30 in good health and CMV-seropositive.

For the CDR3, the DNA is TGTGCCAGCAGACCCGGGACAGGGGTCTACGAGCAGTACTTC. Translating gives CASRPGTGVYEQYF. The rearrangement joins TRBV6-5 to TRBJ2-7; 10 bases fit TRBD1. The CDR3 runs 14 residues. Germline V gene lookup returns CDR1 MNHEY and CDR2 SVGAGI. V shed 6 bases and J 3 bases; nucleotides not matched to a gene: 5.

This chain connects TRBV7-2 to TRBJ1-1; 7 bases agree with TRBD1. CDR3 length: 14 amino acids. The trim removed 8 bases at V and 8 bases at J, leaving 14 bases unmatched. Germline loops: CDR1 SGHTA, CDR2 FQGNSA. The CDR3 bases are TGTGCCAGCGGCCTAATGGAGGGGGCTTTCGAAGCTTTCTTT. This translates into CASGLMEGAFEAFF.

CDR3 sequence: CASTPQALNTEAFF. The CDR3 nucleotides read TGTGCCAGCACACCCCAGGCCTTGAACACTGAAGCTTTCTTT. The chain is built from TRBV14 and TRBJ1-1; D unclear. CDR3 size: 14 residues. Germline assignment: CDR1 SGHDN and CDR2 FVKESK. V was shortened by 7 bases and J by 0 bases, with 12 bases between the two germline ends.

This CDR3 is CASSRSSGALANTGELFF. The CDR3 region has the DNA TGTGCCAGCAGTCGCTCTAGCGGGGCCCTCGCGAACACCGGGGAGCTGTTTTTT. The chain recombines TRBV25-1 with TRBJ2-2; TRBD2 aligns across 9 bases. The CDR3 length is 18 residues. Germline V gives CDR1 MGHDK, CDR2 SYGVNS. Losses at the gene ends were 5 bases for V and 0 bases for J; bases not matched to a gene: 10.

In this sample, this clone turned up a few times. The V gene is TRBV5-4, the J gene TRBJ2-1; 8 positions match TRBD2. V shed 4 bases, J shed 9 bases, and the junction held 12 bases outside the gene matches. The CDR3 totals 15 residues. Germline loops: CDR1 SGHNT, CDR2 YYREEE (reference sequence). The CDR3 loop reads CASSQLGLAISEQFF. The CDR3 region has the DNA TGTGCCAGCAGCCAGCTCGGACTAGCTATTAGTGAGCAGTTCTTC.

The V gene is TRBV7-6, the J gene TRBJ2-5, with 8 bases aligning to TRBD2. The germline V gene has CDR1 SGHVS and CDR2 FNYEAQ. V was pared by 5 bases and J by 3 bases, with 5 bases of the junction left unmatched. The CDR3 sequence is 14 residues long. CDR3 in amino acids: CASSLGGGKETQYF. The CDR3 bases are TGTGCCAGCAGCCTCGGGGGGGGAAAAGAGACCCAGTACTTC.

The chain uses TRBV2 and TRBJ1-6; no clear D gene. There are 15 residues in the CDR3. The V and J ends lost 8 bases and 10 bases respectively, with 21 bases between them. Germline-derived CDR1 and CDR2 are SNHLY and FYNNEI. As DNA, the CDR3 is TGTGCCAGCGGGAACGGTTGGGGAGACAACTCACCCCTCCACTTT. Translated: CASGNGWGDNSPLHF. The whole variable domain, filled in from reference TRBV2 and TRBJ1-6, reads EPEVTQTPSHQVTQMGQEVILRCVPISNHLYFYWYRQILGQKVEFLVSFYNNEISEKSEIFDDQFSVERPDGSNFTLKIRSTKLEDSAMYFCASGNGWGDNSPLHFGNGTRLTVT.

The chain combines TRBV28 with TRBJ2-7, with TRBD1 matching 9 bases. The CDR3 contains 15 residues. V gave up 7 bases and J gave up 0 bases; unmatched junction bases: 7. Germline lookup yields CDR1 MDHEN and CDR2 SYDVKM. CDR3 nucleotide sequence: TGTGCCAGCACACAACCGGGACAGGGCTCCTACGAGCAGTACTTC. Translation gives CASTQPGQGSYEQYF.

This CDR3 reads CASSSSRRDRGYEQYF. DNA of the CDR3: TGTGCCAGCAGCTCCTCCAGAAGGGACAGGGGCTACGAGCAGTACTTC. The gene calls are TRBV7-9 and TRBJ2-7; 10 positions agree with TRBD1. The junction had 9 bases not matched to a gene; V was cut back by 4 bases and J by 3 bases. The CDR3 totals 16 residues. Germline V gene lookup returns CDR1 SEHNR and CDR2 FQNEAQ (reference sequence).

This clone was picked up a small number of times. V and J are TRBV19 and TRBJ1-5; the match to TRBD1 covers 8 bases. Germline values: CDR1 LNHDA, CDR2 SQIVND (reference sequence). With 3 bases clipped from V and 4 bases from J, the junction kept 8 bases outside the gene matches. The CDR3 sequence is 16 residues long. CDR3 sequence reads: CASSMGQEFGNQPQHF. CDR3 coding DNA: TGTGCCAGTAGTATGGGACAGGAATTTGGAAATCAGCCCCAGCATTTT. Drawing the rest from reference TRBV19 and TRBJ1-5, the complete variable domain is DGGITQSPKYLFRKEGQNVTLSCEQNLNHDAMYWYRQDPGQGLRLIYYSQIVNDFQKGDIAEGYSVSREKKESFPLTVTSAQKNPTAFYLCASSMGQEFGNQPQHFGDGTRLSIL.

This clone turned up a few times. The gene calls are TRBV5-4 and TRBJ2-1; 13 nucleotides match TRBD2. The length of the CDR3 is 18 residues. Germline-derived CDR1 and CDR2 are SGHNT and YYREEE (reference sequence). With 0 bases clipped from V and 7 bases from J, the junction kept 10 bases outside the gene matches. Written as DNA, the CDR3 is TGTGCCAGCAGCTTGGCCTTTGGACTAGCGGGAGTGGGGAATGAGCAGTTCTTC. Its protein is CASSLAFGLAGVGNEQFF.

Points on this clone: A single base separates this from a much larger clone, so it may be a read error. The chain employs TRBV6-5 and TRBJ2-2; maybe TRBD2 (5 bases). Germline assignment: CDR1 MNHEY and CDR2 SVGAGI. The V end was cut by 2 bases, the J end by 5 bases, with 6 bases between. There are 13 residues in the CDR3. CDR3 protein: CASSYPGTGELFF. CDR3 in DNA: TGTGCCAGCAGTTACCCGGGGACCGGGGAGCTGTTTTTT.

The V and J genes are TRBV27 and TRBJ2-5; TRBD2 agrees at 10 bases. This CDR3 is 14 amino acids long. Germline assignment: CDR1 MNHEY and CDR2 SMNVEV (reference sequence). Losses at the gene ends were 9 bases for V and 0 bases for J; bases not matched to a gene: 4. CDR3 region: CASRLAGDQETQYF. The CDR3 region has the DNA TGTGCCAGTAGGCTAGCGGGAGACCAAGAGACCCAGTACTTC.

The V call is TRBV5-1, the J call TRBJ2-7; TRBD2 agrees at 9 bases. V was pared by 3 bases and J by 1 base, with 5 bases of the junction left unmatched. The CDR3 spans 15 residues. Germline V gene data show CDR1 as SGHRS and CDR2 as YFSETQ. The CDR3 here is CASSWERGASYEQYF. The CDR3 bases are TGCGCCAGCAGCTGGGAGCGGGGGGCATCCTACGAGCAGTACTTC.

The chain has TRBV30 and TRBJ2-1; 11 nucleotides align to TRBD1. Germline CDR1 and CDR2: GTSNPN and SVGIG (reference sequence). CDR3 length: 15 amino acids. V lost 3 bases to trimming and J lost 6 bases; unmatched junction nucleotides: 7. Here the CDR3 DNA reads TGTGCCTGGAGCCCGGGACAGGGGGGACTCAATGAGCAGTTCTTC. It codes for CAWSPGQGGLNEQFF. Full variable domain (rest looked up from reference TRBV30 and TRBJ2-1): SQTIHQWPATLVQPVGSPLSLECTVEGTSNPNLYWYRQAAGRGLQLLFYSVGIGQISSEVPQNLSASRPQDRQFILSSKKLLLSDSGFYLCAWSPGQGGLNEQFFGPGTRLTVL.

In this sample, this clone turned up once. J is TRBJ1-4 and V is TRBV19; TRBD1 matches at 8 bases. The CDR3 is made up of 18 amino acids. Germline V gives CDR1 LNHDA, CDR2 SQIVND (reference sequence). V lost 6 bases to trimming and J lost 0 bases; unmatched junction nucleotides: 12. CDR3 DNA sequence: TGTGCCAGTAGCGCACGGACAGGGATGAACCCAACTAATGAAAAACTGTTTTTT. Protein product: CASSARTGMNPTNEKLFF.